The present T cell receptor (beta chain) was sequenced within a study of T cells in Graves' hyperthyroidism and ophthalmopathy (dated by TCRdb to about 2019). Study-level background: Peripheral blood samples were taken at initial diagnosis, before any treatment was given. TCR V-J signatures able to tell the groups apart were searched for in a discovery cohort of approximately 95 patients, of whom around 43 had Graves' ophthalmopathy and around 58 had stable Graves' hyperthyroidism. An independent validation cohort of under 20 hyperthyroidism patients and 17 patients who later progressed to ophthalmopathy tested prospective prediction of ophthalmopathy. The 80 to 100 discovery patients were randomly divided into training and test sets at a 7:3 ratio. The study also compared thyroid tissue and blood T-cell repertoires from over 5 Graves' hyperthyroidism patients. After blood sampling, hyperthyroidism patients were treated with methimazole at a starting dose of 30 mg daily, and ophthalmopathy patients were treated with high-dose intravenous methylprednisolone. The paper describes TCR Vbeta CDR3 sequencing of about 140 peripheral blood samples, made up of roughly 45 ophthalmopathy patients, over 70 hyperthyroidism patients and 17 progressor patients.

Stable Graves' hyperthyroidism was defined as no progression to ophthalmopathy during 18 months of follow-up. Hyperthyroidism patients were aged 18 to 65 years and newly diagnosed, with disease duration of less than 2 months. Exclusion was applied to patients with uncontrolled infections, other autoimmune diseases, pregnancy or lactation. Diagnoses were established on the basis of clinical symptoms, serum thyroxine and TRAb, thyroid ultrasound, and orbital computed tomography. Ficoll-Paque density gradient centrifugation was used to isolate PBMCs from approximately 11 ml of fresh peripheral blood. Total RNA was extracted with Trizol reagent, and quality was checked on an Agilent 2100 Bioanalyzer. With respect to this clonotype: It lacks a known antigen. The sample holds no much larger clone one base away, and base qualities are not on file.

Study-wide conclusions, independent of this receptor: A model built on a 13 V-J signature distinguished ophthalmopathy from stable hyperthyroidism, reaching about 88% sensitivity and 81.08% specificity in cross-validation and 80%/75% in testing. Sample size was not statistically predetermined, and investigators were not blinded to group allocation. Most expanded thyroid clonotypes (frequency above 0.001) were also found in blood, which suggests that blood repertoires may mirror thyroid immune responses. In validation, progression to ophthalmopathy was predicted by the model with 70.59% sensitivity and roughly 76% specificity, a median of roughly 6 months before onset.

CDR1 SGHNT and CDR2 YYREEE were looked up in the germline V gene (reference sequence). Compared with germline, V lacks 0 bases and J lacks 0 bases; bases without a gene match: 7. Spanning cysteine to phenylalanine, the CDR3 consists of 17 amino acids. The entry retains the CDR3 DNA only, 51 bases that are in frame from base 1. The TCR beta CDR3 regions were amplified from the RNA transcripts. The first round of RT-PCR for the TCR CDR3 was performed with the HTBI primer set and the Qiagen OneStep RT-PCR kit. Libraries were constructed in a second round of multiplex PCR, after which size selection and purification were carried out. Paired-end sequencing of the libraries was performed with 100 bp reads on an Illumina HiSeq2000. In the paper's pipeline: SOAPnuke was used to process the raw data, with reads discarded if the reads contained adapters or uncalled bases, had a mean Phred below 15, or lacked an exact constant-primer or identifier match. COPE v1.2.5 was used to merge the high-quality paired reads, and each unique nucleotide sequence was defined as a clonotype. MiTCR v1.1 was used to align the clonotypes against IMGT TRBV, TRBD and TRBJ reference segments. The analysis was restricted to V-J combinations with a frequency above 0.0001, which together covered about 99% of the repertoires. A TCS score was defined as the ratio between F50 (clonal expansion) and ExV (chaos), using BLOSUM62-based TCRdist between CDR3 peptides within each V-J. Welch's t-statistics and random forest reduced around 520 V-J features to about 12, which were used in a naive Bayes classifier (R e1071). TCRdb ran its own pipeline on the public reads, namely fastp trimming at Q25 and MiXCR clone calling, and kept in-frame beta chains. All rows with the same CDR3 protein become a single entry with the most common DNA and genes. TCRdb, not the original authors, processed these V and J calls. Counted in this sample were 400,000 to 600,000 distinct CDR3 sequences; under 25% of them appeared once. About 30% of the sample lies in the top ten.

This chain is built from TRBV5-4 and TRBJ2-7; TRBD2 agrees with 9 junctional bases. This sequence was found in a man between 18 and 29 years old with Graves' hyperthyroidism. What was sequenced was blood. The CDR3 in this case is CASSLGSSGDFSYEQYF. The nucleotide sequence reads as follows: TGTGCCAGCAGCTTGGGGTCTAGCGGGGATTTCTCCTACGAGCAGTACTTC.